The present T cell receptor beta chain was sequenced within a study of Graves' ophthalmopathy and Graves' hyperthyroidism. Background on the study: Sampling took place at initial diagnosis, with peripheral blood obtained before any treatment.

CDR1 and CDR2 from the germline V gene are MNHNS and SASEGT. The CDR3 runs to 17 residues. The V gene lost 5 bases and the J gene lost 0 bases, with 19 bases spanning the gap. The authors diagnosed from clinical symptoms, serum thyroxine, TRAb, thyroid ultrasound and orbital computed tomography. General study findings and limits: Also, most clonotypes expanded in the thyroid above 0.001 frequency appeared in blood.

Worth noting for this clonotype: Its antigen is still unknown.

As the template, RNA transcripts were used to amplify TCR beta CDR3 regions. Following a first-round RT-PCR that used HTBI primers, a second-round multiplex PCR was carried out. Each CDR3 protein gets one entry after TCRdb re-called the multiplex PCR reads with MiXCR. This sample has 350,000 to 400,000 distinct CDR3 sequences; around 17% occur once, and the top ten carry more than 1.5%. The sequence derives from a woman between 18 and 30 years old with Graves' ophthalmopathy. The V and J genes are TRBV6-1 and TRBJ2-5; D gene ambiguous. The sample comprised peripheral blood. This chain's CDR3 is CASSPRALRPYQETQYF. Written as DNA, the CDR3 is TGTGCCAGCAGTCCAAGGGCCTTGAGGCCGTACCAAGAGACCCAGTACTTC.